The 31 T cell receptor beta chains reported below all come from one sample, sequenced in a study of response to subunit inactivated influenza vaccine. TCRdb used MiXCR to reprocess the RT-PCR reads, holding one entry per CDR3 protein. The data contain roughly 670,000 distinct CDR3 sequences, 13% to 15% of them singletons. Sequenced material: PBMCs from blood, taken roughly 15 days before vaccination. The receptor set was obtained from a man aged 45-65 years who received an inactivated influenza vaccine.

V usage is TRBV5-1 and J usage is TRBJ2-5; 12 nucleotides align to TRBD2. Germline V gene sequence: CDR1 SGHRS, CDR2 YFSETQ. The V segment lost 0 bases and the J segment 2 bases; nucleotides outside the gene matches: 2. CDR3 length equals 16 residues. CDR3: CASSLGTSGIQETQYF. CDR3 bases: TGCGCCAGCAGCTTGGGGACTAGCGGGATACAAGAGACCCAGTACTTC.

The chain links TRBV4-3 to TRBJ2-7; a weak D match, TRBD2 (7 bases). CDR3 length: 16 residues. V dropped 0 bases and J dropped 0 bases, with 12 bases sitting between them. Germline assignment: CDR1 LGHNA and CDR2 YSLEER. The CDR3 here is CASSQENRGASYEQYF. CDR3 in DNA: TGCGCCAGCAGCCAAGAGAACCGGGGGGCCTCCTACGAGCAGTACTTC.

This clonotype was picked up many times. CDR3 in amino acids: CASMWASTLGTDNEQFF. In DNA form, the CDR3 reads TGTGCCAGCATGTGGGCTTCTACACTCGGAACCGACAATGAGCAGTTCTTC. This chain joins TRBV28 and TRBJ2-1; no reliable D call. Trimming removed 7 bases at V and 5 bases at J, with 24 bases between. CDR1 is MDHEN and CDR2 is SYDVKM in the germline V gene. The CDR3 has 17 residues.

The CDR3 reads CASSLTRSNSPLHF. In DNA form, the CDR3 reads TGTGCCAGCAGCCTGACCCGGAGTAATTCACCCCTCCACTTT. The chain couples TRBV6-1 to TRBJ1-6; D call uncertain. CDR1 is MNHNS, CDR2 SASEGT, per germline. The ends were cut back, 6 bases at V and 6 bases at J, with 12 bases in the middle. The length of the CDR3 is 14 residues.

This clonotype has a count of ten or more. The rearrangement joins TRBV12-3 or TRBV12-4 to TRBJ2-7, with 10 bases aligning to TRBD1. With 6 bases clipped from V and 3 bases from J, the junction kept 2 bases outside the gene matches. The CDR3 has 13 amino acids. In nucleotides, the CDR3 is TGTGCCAGCAGCCGGGACAGGGGCTACGAGCAGTACTTC. It specifies CASSRDRGYEQYF.

This clonotype was detected a few times. DNA of the CDR3: TGCGCCAGCAGCTCGTCCCGGGAGGGAGCTTTCTTT. It specifies CASSSSREGAFF. The rearrangement links TRBV5-1 to TRBJ1-1; D is uncertain. Trimming removed 3 bases at V and 10 bases at J, with 13 bases between. The CDR3 runs to 12 residues. Germline V gene data show CDR1 as SGHRS and CDR2 as YFSETQ.

This clonotype was picked up a small number of times. This rearrangement joins TRBV20-1 to TRBJ2-7, with D perhaps assigned TRBD1 or TRBD2 (5 bases each). Looked up from germline, CDR1 is DFQATT and CDR2 is SNEGSKA (reference sequence). This CDR3 contains 12 residues. The CDR3 sequence is CRAGTGSYEQYF. CDR3 in DNA: TGCAGGGCCGGGACGGGGTCCTACGAGCAGTACTTC.

The chain uses TRBV2 and TRBJ2-1, with 8 bases identical to TRBD1. Per germline, CDR1 SNHLY and CDR2 FYNNEI. This CDR3 spans 14 amino acids. Germline trimming cut 8 bases from V and 7 bases from J; bases unmatched to any gene: 10. The CDR3 sequence is CASFKVRDRNEQFF. In DNA form, the CDR3 reads TGTGCCAGCTTCAAAGTCAGGGACAGGAATGAGCAGTTCTTC.

Ten or more counts support this clonotype. The rearrangement links TRBV29-1 to TRBJ1-2, with 10 bases aligning to TRBD1. Trimming at V came to 0 bases and at J to 8 bases, leaving 6 bases not matched to a gene. Germline CDR1 reads SQVTM; CDR2 reads ANQGSEA. The CDR3 totals 14 residues. CDR3 DNA: TGCAGCGTTGAAGACCGGGACAGGGGCCTAGGCTACACCTTC. It specifies CSVEDRDRGLGYTF.

This chain links TRBV7-9 with TRBJ1-4; TRBD1 matches at 9 bases. J gave up 12 bases and V 5 bases, and 16 bases lay outside the gene matches. Germline CDR1 reads SEHNR; CDR2 reads FQNEAQ (reference sequence). CDR3 size: 16 residues. The CDR3 here is CASSRNPGQGRNELFF. The CDR3 DNA sequence: TGTGCCAGCAGCCGAAACCCGGGACAGGGTAGAAATGAACTGTTTTTT. The variable domain in full, completed from reference TRBV7-9 and TRBJ1-4, reads DTGVSQNPRHKITKRGQNVTFRCDPISEHNRLYWYRQTLGQGPEFLTYFQNEAQLEKSRLLSDRFSAERPKGSFSTLEIQRTEQGDSAMYLCASSRNPGQGRNELFFGSGTQLSVL.

The J gene is TRBJ2-1, the V gene TRBV18; 7 bases agree with TRBD2. This CDR3 is built from 13 residues. Germline V gene data show CDR1 as KGHSH and CDR2 as LQKENI. V trimming: 5 bases; J trimming: 7 bases; junction bases outside the gene matches: 5. The chain's CDR3 is CASSNLAENEQFF. CDR3 DNA sequence: TGTGCCAGCTCAAATCTAGCGGAGAATGAGCAGTTCTTC.

V and J are TRBV19 and TRBJ2-2, with D perhaps matching TRBD2 (5 bases). Trimming took off 5 bases at V and 4 bases at J, with 14 bases between the two ends. The germline V gene has CDR1 LNHDA and CDR2 SQIVND (reference sequence). The CDR3 loop spans 15 amino acids. CDR3 sequence: CASSSPGSGTGELFF. CDR3 DNA sequence: TGTGCCAGTAGTTCCCCGGGAAGTGGCACCGGGGAGCTGTTTTTT.

This clonotype showed up many times. This sequence joins TRBV7-9 and TRBJ1-4; TRBD1 agrees at 7 bases. The ends lost 4 bases at V and 8 bases at J; junction bases unmatched: 10. Per germline, CDR1 SEHNR and CDR2 FQNEAQ (reference sequence). The CDR3 extends over 15 amino acids. The CDR3 spells CASSSPTGSEEKLFF. In nucleotides, the CDR3 is TGTGCCAGCAGCTCCCCGACAGGGTCGGAGGAAAAACTGTTTTTT.

The chain uses TRBV29-1 and TRBJ2-1, with D hard to call. CDR1 and CDR2 (germline): SQVTM, ANQGSEA. The CDR3 extends over 11 amino acids. Trimming stripped 4 bases from V and 8 bases from J, with 9 bases between. The CDR3 protein is CSVVQLDEQFF. DNA for the CDR3: TGCAGCGTTGTACAGCTCGATGAGCAGTTCTTC.

This clonotype was counted between two and nine times. The chain is built from TRBV20-1 and TRBJ2-7, with TRBD2 matching over 7 bases. Germline values: CDR1 DFQATT, CDR2 SNEGSKA (reference sequence). The CDR3 extends over 14 amino acids. With V trimmed by 5 bases and J by 2 bases, 9 bases remained unmatched. CDR3: CSADSAGRAYEQYF. The CDR3 nucleotides are TGCAGTGCTGATTCAGCGGGAAGGGCCTACGAGCAGTACTTC.

This clonotype was detected a few times. The V and J genes are TRBV7-2 and TRBJ1-6; D remains unclear. Germline loops: CDR1 SGHTA, CDR2 FQGNSA. CDR3 length: 17 residues. Trimming pared 1 base from V and 4 bases from J, leaving 14 bases between. This CDR3 is CASSLGTELGYNSPLHF. CDR3 nucleotides: TGTGCCAGCAGCTTAGGGACTGAACTGGGGTATAATTCACCCCTCCACTTT. The full variable domain, completed using reference TRBV7-2 and TRBJ1-6, is GAGVSQSPSNKVTEKGKDVELRCDPISGHTALYWYRQSLGQGLEFLIYFQGNSAPDKSGLPSDRFSAERTGGSVSTLTIQRTQQEDSAVYLCASSLGTELGYNSPLHFGNGTRLTVT.

This clonotype was seen a handful of times. The V and J genes are TRBV20-1 and TRBJ2-7; D is perhaps TRBD1 (6 bases). Germline V gene data show CDR1 as DFQATT and CDR2 as SNEGSKA (reference sequence). With 1 base removed from V and 9 bases from J, the gap between germline ends came to 22 bases. The CDR3 runs to 15 residues. CDR3 amino acids: CSARGGQRSVGWQYF. The CDR3 DNA reads as TGCAGTGCTAGAGGAGGACAGCGGTCCGTTGGTTGGCAGTACTTC.

This clonotype was seen a few times. The chain carries TRBV7-2 and TRBJ2-3; the D gene is possibly TRBD2 (5 bases). Germline V lookup: CDR1 SGHTA, CDR2 FQGNSA. The CDR3 has 15 residues. The V gene lost 5 bases and the J gene lost 1 base, with 13 bases spanning the gap. CDR3 sequence reads: CASSRTRTRTDTQYF. CDR3 bases: TGTGCCAGCAGCCGAACTCGGACTCGCACAGATACGCAGTATTTT.

A few counts support this clonotype. The chain links TRBV28 to TRBJ2-1; TRBD2 agrees at 9 bases. The length of the CDR3 is 16 residues. Trimming took 2 bases from V and 1 from J; bases not matched to a gene: 3. From germline, CDR1 is MDHEN and CDR2 SYDVKM. This CDR3 is CASSLGLAQSYNEQFF. CDR3 nucleotide sequence: TGTGCCAGCAGTTTAGGACTAGCGCAGTCCTACAATGAGCAGTTCTTC.

The V call is TRBV6-1, the J call TRBJ1-3; 9 bases are shared with TRBD1. The ends lost 4 bases at V and 4 bases at J; junction bases unmatched: 11. The CDR3 loop spans 17 amino acids. Germline lookup yields CDR1 MNHNS and CDR2 SASEGT. CDR3 amino acids: CASSAEGGQGRGNTIYF. The DNA for the CDR3 is TGTGCCAGCAGTGCCGAGGGGGGACAGGGACGGGGAAACACCATATATTTT.

This clonotype has more than one count but fewer than ten. This sequence joins TRBV29-1 and TRBJ2-3; 7 bases line up with TRBD2. Germline-derived CDR1 and CDR2 are SQVTM and ANQGSEA. V trimming: 2 bases; J trimming: 2 bases; junction bases outside the gene matches: 4. There are 14 residues in the CDR3. The CDR3 region has the DNA TGCAGCGTTGAAAGAGCGGGACTCACAGATACGCAGTATTTT. Its translation is CSVERAGLTDTQYF.

This clonotype was seen a few times. The chain employs TRBV7-9 and TRBJ1-1, with a possible D match to TRBD1 (5 bases). The CDR3 consists of 14 residues. Per the germline V gene, CDR1 is SEHNR and CDR2 is FQNEAQ (reference sequence). Trimming shortened V by 5 bases and J by 4 bases, and 14 bases separated the two germline ends. In nucleotides, the CDR3 is TGTGCCAGCAGCCCTGGGGGATTGAGCACTGAAGCTTTCTTT. Its protein is CASSPGGLSTEAFF. The full variable domain, completed using reference TRBV7-9 and TRBJ1-1, is DTGVSQNPRHKITKRGQNVTFRCDPISEHNRLYWYRQTLGQGPEFLTYFQNEAQLEKSRLLSDRFSAERPKGSFSTLEIQRTEQGDSAMYLCASSPGGLSTEAFFGQGTRLTVV.

V usage is TRBV5-1 and J usage is TRBJ2-1; D gene uncertain. This CDR3 is 15 amino acids long. CDR1 and CDR2 from the germline V gene are SGHRS and YFSETQ. V lost 0 bases and J lost 5, with 12 bases in between. The CDR3 loop is CASSLGLGWDNEQFF. The DNA of the CDR3 is TGCGCCAGCAGCTTGGGGCTCGGGTGGGACAATGAGCAGTTCTTC.

This clonotype was observed a handful of times. The V and J genes are TRBV10-3 and TRBJ2-5; TRBD2 aligns across 14 bases. The CDR3 sequence is 16 residues long. The V and J ends lost 6 bases and 1 base, in that order; junction bases with no gene match: 4. Germline loops: CDR1 ENHRY, CDR2 SYGVKD. CDR3 DNA: TGTGCCATCAGCATAGGACTAGCGGGGGGCCAAGAGACCCAGTACTTC. This sequence encodes CAISIGLAGGQETQYF.

The chain links TRBV7-9 to TRBJ1-4, with D tentatively TRBD1 (5 bases). The V end lost 5 bases, the J end lost 7 bases, and 17 bases lay between the germline ends. Germline assignment: CDR1 SEHNR and CDR2 FQNEAQ (reference sequence). The CDR3 extends over 15 amino acids. The DNA of the CDR3 is TGTGCCAGCAGCACGACAGCCCTCCTGATTGAAAAACTGTTTTTT. Its translation is CASSTTALLIEKLFF. Supplemented by reference TRBV7-9 and TRBJ1-4, the full variable domain reads DTGVSQNPRHKITKRGQNVTFRCDPISEHNRLYWYRQTLGQGPEFLTYFQNEAQLEKSRLLSDRFSAERPKGSFSTLEIQRTEQGDSAMYLCASSTTALLIEKLFFGSGTQLSVL.

This clonotype appeared a few times. The V and J genes are TRBV6-1 and TRBJ2-2, with unresolved D. V was cut by 4 bases and J by 2 bases, with 14 bases left in between. This CDR3 comprises 16 residues. Looked up from germline, CDR1 is MNHNS and CDR2 is SASEGT. The CDR3 coding sequence is TGTGCCAGCAGTGGAGGAACGTCATCAAACACCGGGGAGCTGTTTTTT. Translating it yields CASSGGTSSNTGELFF.

This sequence joins TRBV12-3 or TRBV12-4 and TRBJ2-4; the match to TRBD1 covers 8 bases. The CDR3 runs to 16 residues. V shed 5 bases and J 1 base; nucleotides not matched to a gene: 7. The CDR3 here is CASSRQGMRAKNIQYF. CDR3 bases: TGTGCCAGCAGTAGACAGGGGATGCGGGCCAAAAACATTCAGTACTTC.

This clonotype was recorded at least ten times. The chain uses TRBV5-1 and TRBJ2-1, with 7 bases matching TRBD2. CDR3 length equals 13 residues. V lost 2 bases, J lost 7 bases, and 3 bases stayed unmatched. Germline CDR1 reads SGHRS; CDR2 reads YFSETQ. CDR3 residues: CASSFQGGNEQFF. The CDR3 nucleotides read TGCGCCAGCAGCTTTCAGGGAGGGAATGAGCAGTTCTTC.

This clonotype was found many times. The chain is built from TRBV29-1 and TRBJ2-7; 9 positions agree with TRBD1. The CDR3 sequence is 15 residues long. V trimming: 1 base; J trimming: 3 bases; junction bases outside the gene matches: 7. The germline gives CDR1 SQVTM, CDR2 ANQGSEA. This CDR3 reads CSVEGVQGAGYEQYF. CDR3 nucleotide sequence: TGCAGCGTTGAAGGTGTACAGGGGGCTGGCTACGAGCAGTACTTC.

This clonotype has only a few counts. The chain has TRBV20-1 and TRBJ2-7; the match to TRBD2 covers 13 bases. In germline, CDR1 is DFQATT, CDR2 SNEGSKA (reference sequence). Trimming cost V 5 bases and J 1 base; bases outside gene matches: 5. This CDR3 is 15 amino acids long. In nucleotides, the CDR3 is TGCAGTGCTTATTGGACTAGCGGGAGTTCCTACGAGCAGTACTTC. Its protein product is CSAYWTSGSSYEQYF.

This clonotype showed up many times. The CDR3 coding sequence is TGTGCCACCAGCAGAGATTTAGGGACCCGCTCTGGAAACACCATATATTTT. This codes for CATSRDLGTRSGNTIYF. The V gene is TRBV15, the J gene TRBJ1-3; D is possibly TRBD1 (5 bases). V dropped 0 bases and J dropped 0 bases, with 12 bases sitting between them. The CDR3 consists of 17 residues. CDR1 is LNHNV, CDR2 YYDKDF, per germline (reference sequence).